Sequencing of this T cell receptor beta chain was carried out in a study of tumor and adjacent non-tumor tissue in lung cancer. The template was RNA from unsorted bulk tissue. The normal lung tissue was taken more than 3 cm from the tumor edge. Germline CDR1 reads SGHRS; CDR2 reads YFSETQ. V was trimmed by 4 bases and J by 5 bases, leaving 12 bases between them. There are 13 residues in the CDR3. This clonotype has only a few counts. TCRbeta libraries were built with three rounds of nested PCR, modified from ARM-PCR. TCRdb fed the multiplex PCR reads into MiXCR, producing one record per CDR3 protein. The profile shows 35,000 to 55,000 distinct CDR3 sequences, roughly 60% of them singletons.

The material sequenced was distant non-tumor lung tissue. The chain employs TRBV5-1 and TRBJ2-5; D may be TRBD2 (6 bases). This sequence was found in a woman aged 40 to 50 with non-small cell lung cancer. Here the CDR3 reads CASSPASVETQYF. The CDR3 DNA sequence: TGCGCCAGCAGCCCCGCTAGCGTGGAGACCCAGTACTTC.